The clone carrying this T cell receptor (beta chain) was found a few times. The antigen is unknown. The TCRbeta library incorporated unique molecular identifiers. In TCRdb, the PCR reads were re-called with MiXCR into one record per CDR3 protein. The profile covers about 440,000 distinct CDR3 sequences, with approximately 41% appearing a single time and roughly a quarter taken by the ten largest. The sample originates from a study of T-cell reconstitution after alpha-beta-depleted transplantation in children. V was pared by 0 bases and J by 3 bases, with 14 bases between. The CDR3 spans 16 residues. From germline, CDR1 is SGHVS and CDR2 FNYEAQ. General study points: The origin of alpha-beta T cells about two months after transplant was reportedly several hundred expanded graft clones. TCRbeta diversity was high at day 60 in some patients (a result of surviving recipient T cells and thymic progenitors). Hyperexpanded clones declined; after one year, newly produced T cells mostly supplied diversity.

This sequence joins TRBV7-6 and TRBJ1-1, with D perhaps matching TRBD1 (6 bases). Sequenced material: PBMCs, taken before TCRalphabeta/CD19-depleted stem cell transplant. This clonotype was obtained from a girl aged 2 to 9 with aplastic anemia, due to receive a stem cell transplant. In DNA form, the CDR3 reads TGTGCCAGCAGCTTAGCACCAGGGGCGCAGGACACTGAAGCTTTCTTT. Encoded protein: CASSLAPGAQDTEAFF.